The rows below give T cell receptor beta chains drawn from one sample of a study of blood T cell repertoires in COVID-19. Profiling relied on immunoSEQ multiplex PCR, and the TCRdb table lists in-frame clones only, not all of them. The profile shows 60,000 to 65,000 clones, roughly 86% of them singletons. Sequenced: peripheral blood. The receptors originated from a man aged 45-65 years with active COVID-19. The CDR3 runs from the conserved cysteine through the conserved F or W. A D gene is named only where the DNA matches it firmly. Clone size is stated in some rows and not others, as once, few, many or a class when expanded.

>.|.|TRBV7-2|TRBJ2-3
CASRLAGALLEQYF
TGTGCCAGCAGATTGGCGGGGGCCCTATTAGAGCAGTATTTT
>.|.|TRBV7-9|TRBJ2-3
CASYRDTTDTQYF
TGTGCCTCGTATCGGGACACCACAGATACGCAGTATTTT
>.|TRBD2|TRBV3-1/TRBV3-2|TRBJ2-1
CANSDLAGGAQEFYEQFF
TGTGCCAACAGCGACCTAGCGGGGGGGGCTCAAGAATTCTATGAGCAGTTCTTC
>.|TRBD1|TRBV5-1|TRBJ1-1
CASSLGQASNTEAFF
TGCGCCAGCAGCCTCGGACAGGCATCGAACACTGAAGCTTTCTTT
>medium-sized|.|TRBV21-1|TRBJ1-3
CASSKVQLSGNTIYF
TGTGCCAGCAGCAAAGTACAGCTCTCTGGAAACACCATATATTTT
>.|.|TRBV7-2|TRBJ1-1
CASSLKGGTEAFF
TGTGCCAGCAGCTTAAAGGGAGGGACTGAAGCTTTCTTT
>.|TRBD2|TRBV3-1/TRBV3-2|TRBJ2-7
CASSGRTSGYEQYF
TGTGCCAGCAGCGGAAGGACTAGCGGCTACGAGCAGTACTTC
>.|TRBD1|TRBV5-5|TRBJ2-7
CASSLEQGVFYEQYF
TGTGCCAGCAGCTTGGAACAGGGGGTCTTTTACGAGCAGTACTTC
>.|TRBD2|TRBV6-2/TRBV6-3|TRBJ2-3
CASSTWGSGGQADTQYF
TGTGCCAGCAGTACCTGGGGTAGCGGGGGGCAGGCAGATACGCAGTATTTT
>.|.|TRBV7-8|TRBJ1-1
CASSLARVSRETEAFF
TGTGCCAGCAGCTTAGCGCGGGTGTCACGGGAGACTGAAGCTTTCTTT
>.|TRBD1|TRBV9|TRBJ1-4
CASSAGGTNEKLFF
TGTGCCAGCAGCGCAGGGGGGACTAATGAAAAACTGTTTTTT
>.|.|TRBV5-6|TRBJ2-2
CASSLVGPGPLANPGELFF
TGTGCCAGCAGCTTGGTTGGGCCAGGGCCCCTTGCAAATCCCGGGGAGCTGTTTTTT
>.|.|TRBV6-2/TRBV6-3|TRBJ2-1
CASSLSAPREQFF
TGTGCCAGCAGCCTCTCCGCGCCACGCGAGCAGTTCTTC
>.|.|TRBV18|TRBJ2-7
CASSPCHRRLGEQYF
TGTGCCAGCTCACCTTGTCATCGCAGGTTGGGCGAGCAGTACTTC